The 21 T cell receptor beta chains reported below all come from one sample, sequenced in a study of blood T cell repertoires in COVID-19. Repertoires were generated with immunoSEQ multiplex PCR, while TCRdb's copy carries only in-frame clones and drops some. The sample shows a few hundred thousand clones, roughly 86% of them seen only once. The source material was peripheral blood. These receptors were taken from a man aged 18 to 30 with active or convalescent COVID-19.

Ten or more counts support this clone. CDR3 coding DNA: TGCGCCAGCAGCCAAAAGTTAGAGTACGAGCAGTACTTC. As protein: CASSQKLEYEQYF. The chain joins TRBV4-1 to TRBJ2-7; D remains unclear. Between the trimmed V and J ends, which lost 2 bases and 4 bases, there was a span of 9 bases. The CDR3 has 13 residues. Germline V lookup: CDR1 MGHRA, CDR2 YSYEKL.

This rearrangement joins TRBV11-2 to TRBJ2-7, with 9 bases fitting TRBD1. The junction had 10 bases not matched to a gene; V was cut back by 5 bases and J by 5 bases. The CDR3 loop spans 15 amino acids. Germline CDR1 is SGHAT and CDR2 is FQNNGV. The CDR3 loop is CASSLYGTGKDEQYF. The DNA of the CDR3 is TGTGCCAGCAGCCTCTATGGGACAGGGAAGGACGAGCAGTACTTC.

This clone was recorded a few times. The rearrangement uses TRBV6-5 and TRBJ2-1; TRBD2 aligns across 9 bases. Unmatched junction bases numbered 10, after V lost 8 bases and J lost 8 bases. CDR3 size: 14 residues. CDR1 is MNHEY and CDR2 is SVGAGI in the germline V gene. The CDR3: CASYAAGTSYEQFF. The CDR3 DNA is TGTGCCAGCTATGCCGCCGGGACTAGCTATGAGCAGTTCTTC.

This chain uses TRBV3-1 (or the pseudogene TRBV3-2) with TRBJ1-1; D is unclear. The V and J ends lost 3 bases and 2 bases respectively, with 7 bases between them. The germline V gene encodes CDR1 LGHDT and CDR2 YNNKEL (reference sequence). The CDR3 has 13 amino acids. CDR3 amino acids: CASSQHTNTEAFF. CDR3 sequence (DNA): TGTGCCAGCAGCCAGCATACTAACACTGAAGCTTTCTTT.

This chain connects TRBV28 to TRBJ2-1, with 8 nucleotides matching TRBD2. CDR3 size: 14 residues. The germline gives CDR1 MDHEN, CDR2 SYDVKM. V trimming: 5 bases; J trimming: 5 bases; junction bases outside the gene matches: 5. Written as DNA, the CDR3 is TGTGCCAGCAGTATGAACGGGGGGGACAATGAGCAGTTCTTC. It translates to CASSMNGGDNEQFF.

The chain couples TRBV7-8 to TRBJ1-1; 7 positions match TRBD1. V shed 5 bases and J 4 bases; nucleotides not matched to a gene: 7. This CDR3 region has 14 residues. Germline V gives CDR1 SGHVS, CDR2 FQNEAQ. CDR3 nucleotide sequence: TGTGCCAGCAGCGAGATCAGGGACAGCACTGAAGCTTTCTTT. Translation: CASSEIRDSTEAFF.

This clone has more than one count but fewer than ten. J is TRBJ2-7 and V is TRBV7-8; a weak D match, TRBD1 (5 bases). Germline lookup yields CDR1 SGHVS and CDR2 FQNEAQ. The V gene lost 5 bases and the J gene lost 4 bases, with 9 bases spanning the gap. CDR3 size: 12 residues. The DNA of the CDR3 is TGTGCCAGCAGCGCCCAGGGTTACGAGCAGTACTTC. The encoded protein is CASSAQGYEQYF.

V gene TRBV19 combines with J gene TRBJ2-1; 10 positions match TRBD2. The CDR3 length is 14 residues. The ends lost 7 bases at V and 0 bases at J; junction bases unmatched: 0. CDR1 is LNHDA, CDR2 SQIVND, per germline (reference sequence). The CDR3 sequence: CASTSGGSYNEQFF. Here the CDR3 DNA reads TGTGCCAGTACTAGCGGGGGCTCCTACAATGAGCAGTTCTTC.

This chain links TRBV12-3 or TRBV12-4 with TRBJ2-1; TRBD1 might be the D (6 bases). V was shortened by 6 bases and J by 7 bases, with 10 bases between the two germline ends. The CDR3 spans 12 residues. This CDR3 reads CASSGQINEQFF. CDR3 nucleotide sequence: TGTGCCAGCAGCGGACAGATTAATGAGCAGTTCTTC.

The CDR3 DNA reads as TGTGCCAGTAGTATAGTCCCCACATTCTATGGCTACACCTTC. It encodes CASSIVPTFYGYTF. V usage is TRBV19 and J usage is TRBJ1-2; D is undetermined. Trimming cost V 1 base and J 4 bases, with 10 bases left between them. The germline V gene has CDR1 LNHDA and CDR2 SQIVND (reference sequence). The CDR3 extends over 14 amino acids.

This chain links TRBV11-2 with TRBJ2-7; a possible D gene is TRBD2 (6 bases). Trimming removed 1 base at V and 4 bases at J, with 11 bases between. Germline CDR1 is SGHAT and CDR2 is FQNNGV. The CDR3 is 14 residues long. The CDR3 sequence: CASSLGTSRYEQYF. The DNA for the CDR3 is TGTGCCAGCAGCTTAGGAACTAGCAGATACGAGCAGTACTTC.

CDR3 coding DNA: TGTGCCAGCACGACGAGTTCGGGAGATGGCTACACCTTC. Protein: CASTTSSGDGYTF. The V call is TRBV7-9, the J call TRBJ1-2, with no clear D. From germline, CDR1 is SEHNR and CDR2 FQNEAQ (reference sequence). The CDR3 runs to 13 residues. V lost 7 bases and J 6 bases, leaving 15 bases between the germline ends.

The chain couples TRBV6-5 to TRBJ2-1; the D gene is possibly TRBD1 (6 bases). Germline V gene data show CDR1 as MNHEY and CDR2 as SVGAGI. The CDR3 is 16 residues long. Trimming removed 2 bases at V and 0 bases at J, with 11 bases between. CDR3 sequence reads: CASSYPRGSSYNEQFF. CDR3 in DNA: TGTGCCAGCAGTTACCCTAGGGGGAGCTCCTACAATGAGCAGTTCTTC.

The chain recombines TRBV6-5 with TRBJ2-1; 10 bases fit TRBD1. V trimming: 7 bases; J trimming: 4 bases; junction bases outside the gene matches: 7. The CDR3 sequence is 15 residues long. Per the germline V gene, CDR1 is MNHEY and CDR2 is SVGAGI. The CDR3 DNA follows: TGTGCCAGCAACCCGACAGGGGGCGGGTACAATGAGCAGTTCTTC. It is translated as CASNPTGGGYNEQFF.

CDR3 region: CAWSVNNIYEKLFF. CDR3 sequence (DNA): TGTGCCTGGAGTGTAAACAACATTTATGAAAAACTGTTTTTT. This rearrangement joins TRBV30 to TRBJ1-4; no clear D. There are 14 residues in the CDR3. V was clipped by 0 bases and J by 6 bases, with 11 bases between them. Germline V CDR1 and CDR2: GTSNPN, SVGIG (reference sequence).

This clone was picked up one time. The chain joins TRBV6-2 or TRBV6-3 to TRBJ2-5, with TRBD1 identical over 7 bases. The germline gives CDR1 MNHEY, CDR2 SVGEGT. Trimming took 5 bases from V and 3 from J; bases not matched to a gene: 12. The length of the CDR3 is 16 residues. The CDR3 nucleotides read TGTGCCAGCAGTACTGGACAGGATAGGTACAAAGAGACCCAGTACTTC. Its translation is CASSTGQDRYKETQYF.

The chain carries TRBV2 and TRBJ2-7, with D possibly TRBD1 on 5 matching bases. Germline V gene sequence: CDR1 SNHLY, CDR2 FYNNEI. V shed 3 bases and J shed 1 base, with 10 bases lying between them. CDR3 length: 14 amino acids. The CDR3 region is CASSDKGLSYEQYF. Here the CDR3 DNA reads TGTGCCAGCAGTGATAAGGGGCTGTCCTACGAGCAGTACTTC.

The genes are TRBV4-3 and TRBJ2-1; a possible D gene is TRBD1 (5 bases). V lost 0 bases, J lost 10 bases, and 16 bases lay in between. The germline V gene has CDR1 LGHNA and CDR2 YSLEER. This CDR3 is 15 amino acids long. In nucleotides, the CDR3 is TGCGCCAGCAGCCAAGAATGGCCTCCCTCAGGGGAGCAGTTCTTC. Its protein is CASSQEWPPSGEQFF.

This chain links TRBV29-1 with TRBJ2-1, with a possible D match to TRBD2 (5 bases). The CDR3 is 18 amino acids. With 4 bases removed from V and 4 bases from J, the gap between germline ends came to 26 bases. Per germline, CDR1 SQVTM and CDR2 ANQGSEA. The CDR3 loop is CSVGPPWSGGSMYNEQFF. The CDR3 coding sequence is TGCAGCGTTGGCCCCCCGTGGTCCGGTGGGAGTATGTACAATGAGCAGTTCTTC.

This sequence joins TRBV25-1 and TRBJ1-6; D perhaps matches TRBD1 (5 bases). V was clipped by 4 bases and J by 4 bases, with 11 bases between them. The CDR3 is 15 residues long. Germline V gene sequence: CDR1 MGHDK, CDR2 SYGVNS. CDR3 nucleotide sequence: TGTGCCAGCAGTGCGACAGAGGTTTATAATTCACCCCTCCACTTT. Translating gives CASSATEVYNSPLHF.

The gene calls are TRBV5-1 and TRBJ2-1, with D uncertain. Trimming left V 5 bases short and J 8 bases short, with 20 bases between. Germline assignment: CDR1 SGHRS and CDR2 YFSETQ. The CDR3 covers 15 residues. CDR3 in amino acids: CASSFSQPGSHEQFF. As DNA, the CDR3 is TGCGCCAGCAGTTTCTCTCAACCAGGAAGCCATGAGCAGTTCTTC. Variable domain in full (rest from reference TRBV5-1 and TRBJ2-1): KAGVTQTPRYLIKTRGQQVTLSCSPISGHRSVSWYQQTPGQGLQFLFEYFSETQRNKGNFPGRFSGRQFSNSRSEMNVSTLELGDSALYLCASSFSQPGSHEQFFGPGTRLTVL.